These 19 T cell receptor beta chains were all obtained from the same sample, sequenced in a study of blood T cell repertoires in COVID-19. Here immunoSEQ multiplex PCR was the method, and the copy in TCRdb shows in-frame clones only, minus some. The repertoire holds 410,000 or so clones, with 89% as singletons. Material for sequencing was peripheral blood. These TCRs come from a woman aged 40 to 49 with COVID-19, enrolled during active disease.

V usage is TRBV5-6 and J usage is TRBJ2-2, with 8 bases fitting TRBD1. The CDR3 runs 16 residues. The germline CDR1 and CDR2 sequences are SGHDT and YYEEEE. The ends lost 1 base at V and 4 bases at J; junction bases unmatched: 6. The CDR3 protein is CASSLRTGRSTGELFF. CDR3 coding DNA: TGTGCCAGCAGCTTGCGGACAGGGAGGAGCACCGGGGAGCTGTTTTTT.

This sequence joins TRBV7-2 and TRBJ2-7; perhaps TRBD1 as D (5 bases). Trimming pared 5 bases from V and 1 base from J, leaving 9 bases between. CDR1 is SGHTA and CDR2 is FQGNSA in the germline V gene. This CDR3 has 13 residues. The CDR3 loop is CASSPDISYEQYF. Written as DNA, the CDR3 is TGTGCCAGCAGCCCGGACATTTCCTACGAGCAGTACTTC.

Here the CDR3 DNA reads TGTGCCAGCAGCTTAAGAGCCAACACCGGGGAGCTGTTTTTT. Amino acid sequence: CASSLRANTGELFF. The chain employs TRBV13 and TRBJ2-2; D uncertain. Germline V gene data show CDR1 as PRHDT and CDR2 as FYEKMQ (reference sequence). This CDR3 has 14 residues. Trimming took 2 bases from V and 2 from J, leaving 6 bases between them. Combining the CDR3 with reference TRBV13 and TRBJ2-2 gives the whole variable domain AAGVIQSPRHLIKEKRETATLKCYPIPRHDTVYWYQQGPGQDPQFLISFYEKMQSDKGSIPDRFSAQQFSDYHSELNMSSLELGDSALYFCASSLRANTGELFFGEGSRLTVL.

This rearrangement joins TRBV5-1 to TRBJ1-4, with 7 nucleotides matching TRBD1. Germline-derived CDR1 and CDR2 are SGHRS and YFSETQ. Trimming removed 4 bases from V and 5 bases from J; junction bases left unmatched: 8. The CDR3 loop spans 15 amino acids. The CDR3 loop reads CASSPGTVLNEKLFF. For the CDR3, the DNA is TGCGCCAGCAGCCCTGGGACAGTATTAAATGAAAAACTGTTTTTT.

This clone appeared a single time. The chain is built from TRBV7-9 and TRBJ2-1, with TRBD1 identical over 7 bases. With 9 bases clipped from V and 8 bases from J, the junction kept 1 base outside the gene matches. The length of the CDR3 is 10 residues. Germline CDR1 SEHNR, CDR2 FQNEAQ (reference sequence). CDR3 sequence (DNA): TGTGCCAGTCAGGGGGATGAGCAGTTCTTC. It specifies CASQGDEQFF.

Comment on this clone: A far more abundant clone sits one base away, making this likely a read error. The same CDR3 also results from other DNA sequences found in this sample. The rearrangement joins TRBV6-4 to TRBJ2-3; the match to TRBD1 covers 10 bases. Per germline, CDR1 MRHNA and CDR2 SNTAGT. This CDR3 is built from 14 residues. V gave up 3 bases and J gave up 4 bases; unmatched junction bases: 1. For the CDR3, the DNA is TGTGCCAGCAGTGAAGGACAGGGGGCAGATACGCAGTATTTT. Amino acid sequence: CASSEGQGADTQYF.

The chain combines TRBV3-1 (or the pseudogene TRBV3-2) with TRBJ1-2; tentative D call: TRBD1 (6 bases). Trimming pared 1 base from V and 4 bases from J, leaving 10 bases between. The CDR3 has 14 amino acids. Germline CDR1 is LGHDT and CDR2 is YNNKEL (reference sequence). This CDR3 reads CASSQGRGAYGYTF. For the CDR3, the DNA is TGTGCCAGCAGCCAAGGGCGGGGGGCCTATGGCTACACCTTC.

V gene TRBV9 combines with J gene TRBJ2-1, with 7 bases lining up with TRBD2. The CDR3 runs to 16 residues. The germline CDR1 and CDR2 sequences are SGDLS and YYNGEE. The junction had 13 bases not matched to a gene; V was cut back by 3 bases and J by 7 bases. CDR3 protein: CASSDGGLVPSNEQFF. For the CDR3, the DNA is TGTGCCAGCAGCGACGGAGGACTAGTTCCCTCGAATGAGCAGTTCTTC. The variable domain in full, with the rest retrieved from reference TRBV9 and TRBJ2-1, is DSGVTQTPKHLITATGQRVTLRCSPRSGDLSVYWYQQSLDQGLQFLIQYYNGEERAKGNILERFSAQQFPDLHSELNLSSLELGDSALYFCASSDGGLVPSNEQFFGPGTRLTVL.

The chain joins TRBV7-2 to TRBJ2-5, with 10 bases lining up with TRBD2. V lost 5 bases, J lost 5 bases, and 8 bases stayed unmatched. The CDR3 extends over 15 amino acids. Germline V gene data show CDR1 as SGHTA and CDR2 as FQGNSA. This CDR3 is CASSPTGTSVETQYF. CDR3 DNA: TGTGCCAGCAGCCCAACCGGGACTAGCGTGGAGACCCAGTACTTC.

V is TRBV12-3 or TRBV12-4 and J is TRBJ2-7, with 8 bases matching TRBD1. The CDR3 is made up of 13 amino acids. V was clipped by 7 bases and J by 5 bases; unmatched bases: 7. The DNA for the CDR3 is TGTGCCAGCAAGAGACAGGGGAGCCACGAGCAGTACTTC. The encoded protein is CASKRQGSHEQYF.

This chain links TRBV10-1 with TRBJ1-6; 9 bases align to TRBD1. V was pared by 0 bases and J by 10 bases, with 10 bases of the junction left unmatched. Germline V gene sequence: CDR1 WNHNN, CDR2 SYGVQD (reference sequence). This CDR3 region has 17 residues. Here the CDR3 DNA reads TGCGCCAGCAGTGAGTCGATTCTGGGACAGGGAATATCACCCCTCCACTTT. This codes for CASSESILGQGISPLHF.

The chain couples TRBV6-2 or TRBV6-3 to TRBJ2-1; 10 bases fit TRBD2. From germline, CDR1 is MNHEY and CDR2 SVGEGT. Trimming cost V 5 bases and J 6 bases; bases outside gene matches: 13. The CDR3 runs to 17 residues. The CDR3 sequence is CASSDGQLAGESNEQFF. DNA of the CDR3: TGTGCCAGCAGTGACGGCCAGCTAGCGGGAGAGAGCAATGAGCAGTTCTTC.

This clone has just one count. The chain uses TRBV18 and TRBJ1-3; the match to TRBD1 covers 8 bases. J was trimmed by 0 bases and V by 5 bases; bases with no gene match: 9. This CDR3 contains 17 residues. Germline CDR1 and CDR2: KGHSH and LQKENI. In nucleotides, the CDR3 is TGTGCCAGCTCATCTGGGACAGGCAGAGACTCTGGAAACACCATATATTTT. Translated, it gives CASSSGTGRDSGNTIYF.

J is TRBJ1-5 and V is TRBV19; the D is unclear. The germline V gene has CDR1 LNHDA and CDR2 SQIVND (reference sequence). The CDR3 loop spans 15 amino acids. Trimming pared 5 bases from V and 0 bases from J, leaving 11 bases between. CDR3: CASSLTLNSNQPQHF. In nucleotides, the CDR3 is TGTGCCAGTAGTCTCACATTAAATAGCAATCAGCCCCAGCATTTT.

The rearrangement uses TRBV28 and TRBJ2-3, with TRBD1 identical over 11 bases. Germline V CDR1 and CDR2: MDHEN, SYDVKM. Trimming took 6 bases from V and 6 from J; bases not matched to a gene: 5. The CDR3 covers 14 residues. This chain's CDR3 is CASSPDRGQDTQYF. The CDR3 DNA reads TGTGCCAGCAGCCCGGACAGGGGGCAGGATACGCAGTATTTT.

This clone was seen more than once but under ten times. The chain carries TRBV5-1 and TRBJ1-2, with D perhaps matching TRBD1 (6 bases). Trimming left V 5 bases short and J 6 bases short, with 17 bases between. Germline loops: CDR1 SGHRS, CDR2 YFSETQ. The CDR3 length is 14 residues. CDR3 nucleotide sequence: TGCGCCAGCAGTATAACGACAGGACTTGATGGCTACACCTTC. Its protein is CASSITTGLDGYTF.

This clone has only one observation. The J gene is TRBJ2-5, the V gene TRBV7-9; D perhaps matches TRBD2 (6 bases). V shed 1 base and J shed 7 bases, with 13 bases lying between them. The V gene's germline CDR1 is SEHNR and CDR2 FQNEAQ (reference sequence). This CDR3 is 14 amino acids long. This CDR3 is CASSLGTKWVTQYF. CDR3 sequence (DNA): TGTGCCAGCAGCTTAGGGACTAAATGGGTGACCCAGTACTTC.

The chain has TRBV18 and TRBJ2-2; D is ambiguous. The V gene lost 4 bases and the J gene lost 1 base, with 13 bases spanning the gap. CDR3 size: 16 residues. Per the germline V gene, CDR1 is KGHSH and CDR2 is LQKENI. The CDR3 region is CASSLPPPGNTGELFF. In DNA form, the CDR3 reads TGTGCCAGCTCACTGCCCCCCCCGGGGAACACCGGGGAGCTGTTTTTT.

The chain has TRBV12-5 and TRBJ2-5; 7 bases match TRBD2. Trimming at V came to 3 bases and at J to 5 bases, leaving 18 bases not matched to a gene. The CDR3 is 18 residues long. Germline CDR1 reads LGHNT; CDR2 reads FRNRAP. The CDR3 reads CASGFANRAGVYLETQYF. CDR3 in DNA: TGTGCTAGTGGTTTTGCTAACCGGGCGGGAGTATATCTTGAGACCCAGTACTTC.